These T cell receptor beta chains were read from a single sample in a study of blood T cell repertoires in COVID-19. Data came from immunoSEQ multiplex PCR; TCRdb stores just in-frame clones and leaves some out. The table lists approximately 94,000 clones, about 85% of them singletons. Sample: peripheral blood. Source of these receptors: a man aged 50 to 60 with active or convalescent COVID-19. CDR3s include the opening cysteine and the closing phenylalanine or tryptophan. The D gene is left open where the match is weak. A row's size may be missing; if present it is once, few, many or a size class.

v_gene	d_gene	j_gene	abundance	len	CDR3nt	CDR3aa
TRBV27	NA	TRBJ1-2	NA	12	TGTGCCAGCAGATTCGGGTTTGCTGGCTACACCTTC	CASRFGFAGYTF
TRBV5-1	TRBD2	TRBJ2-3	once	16	TGCGCCAGCAGTTTCCGGACTAGCGGGAACACAGATACGCAGTATTTT	CASSFRTSGNTDTQYF
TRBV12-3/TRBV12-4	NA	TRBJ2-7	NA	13	TGTGCCAGCAGTTTTGGGAGCTCCTACGAGCAGTACTTC	CASSFGSSYEQYF
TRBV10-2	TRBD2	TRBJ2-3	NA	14	TGCGCCAGCGCGGTAGCGGGAGCCCCAGATACGCAGTATTTT	CASAVAGAPDTQYF
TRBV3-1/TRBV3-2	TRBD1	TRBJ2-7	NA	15	TGTGCCAGCACCCTGTCTCTACCGACAGGGGGCGAGCAGTACTTC	CASTLSLPTGGEQYF
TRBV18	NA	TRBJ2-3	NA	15	TGTGCCAGCTCACCAAGTCTGGTGGTTGGCAATACGCAGTATTTT	CASSPSLVVGNTQYF
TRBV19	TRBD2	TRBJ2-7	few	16	TGTGCCAGTAGTATATCGGGACTAGCGGGAGGGTACGAGCAGTACTTC	CASSISGLAGGYEQYF
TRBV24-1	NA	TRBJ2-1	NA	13	TGCGCGACCGAGGAGCCGGCCCGCATAGAGCAGTTCTTC	CATEEPARIEQFF
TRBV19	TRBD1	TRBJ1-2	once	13	TGTGCCACCGGACAGGGGCCTCCCTATGGCTACACCTTC	CATGQGPPYGYTF
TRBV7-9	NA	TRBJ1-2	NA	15	TGTGCCAGCAGCTTAACCGCGCAGGGTAATTATGGCTACACCTTC	CASSLTAQGNYGYTF